This T cell receptor (beta chain) was captured in a study of control samples from healthy donors and cancer patients. Germline lookup yields CDR1 MDHEN and CDR2 SYDVKM. With 7 bases removed from V and 2 bases from J, the gap between germline ends came to 16 bases. This CDR3 has 15 residues. The data were produced by immunoSEQ multiplex PCR, yet TCRdb's version contains in-frame clones alone and is incomplete. The sample lists about 61,000 clones; 90% were seen once. The TCR sequence derives from a man in his fifties or sixties with colorectal cancer. This chain links TRBV28 with TRBJ2-3, with TRBD1 as a possible D gene (5 bases). Sequencing was carried out using PBMCs. CDR3 sequence reads: CASIPAGRPTDTQYF. CDR3 sequence (DNA): TGTGCCAGCATCCCCGCAGGGCGCCCCACAGATACGCAGTATTTT.